The 3 T cell receptor beta chains below were found in one sample sequenced in a study of blood T cell repertoires in COVID-19. Generated by immunoSEQ multiplex PCR, the TCRdb table keeps only in-frame clones and is missing some. The data show 250,000 to 300,000 clones, with 83% seen just once and 4.6% held by the top ten. Sequenced: peripheral blood. These TCRs come from a man in his fifties or sixties who had recovered from COVID-19.

V and J are TRBV9 and TRBJ2-1; the match to TRBD2 covers 8 bases. With 2 bases clipped from V and 4 bases from J, the junction kept 5 bases outside the gene matches. Germline lookup yields CDR1 SGDLS and CDR2 YYNGEE. The CDR3 extends over 15 amino acids. This chain's CDR3 is CASSVSAGGYNEQFF. The CDR3 coding sequence is TGTGCCAGCAGCGTCTCGGCGGGGGGTTACAATGAGCAGTTCTTC.

The chain couples TRBV9 to TRBJ2-3; D perhaps matches TRBD2 (7 bases). This CDR3 has 17 residues. Trimming shortened V by 2 bases and J by 6 bases, and 22 bases separated the two germline ends. Germline V gene data show CDR1 as SGDLS and CDR2 as YYNGEE. The CDR3 sequence: CASSVGLLMGGRDTQYF. CDR3 nucleotides: TGTGCCAGCAGCGTTGGGTTATTGATGGGGGGGCGCGATACGCAGTATTTT.

V and J are TRBV21-1 and TRBJ2-1; no DNA check was done on the table's D call, TRBD2. TRBV21-1 is deemed a pseudogene. The CDR3 is 14 amino acids. The CDR3 DNA reads TGTGCCAGCAGCAGACGGACTAGCGATAATGAGCAGTTCTTC. Residues: CASSRRTSDNEQFF.